The 30 T cell receptor beta chains below all came from one sample that was sequenced in a study of CD8+ T cells in alopecia areata. Sequencing templates came from extracted RNA that was reverse transcribed into cDNA. Sequencing was performed with immunoSEQ multiplex PCR; in TCRdb, only in-frame clones are kept and a portion is missing. The data hold over 150,000 clones, with about 56% observed a single time. The sequencing input was CD8+ T cells sorted from blood. Receptors originate from a human donor in good health.

The gene calls are TRBV5-1 and TRBJ2-7, with TRBD1 matching 7 bases. V lost 1 base to trimming and J lost 6 bases; unmatched junction nucleotides: 4. The CDR3 totals 13 residues. Germline V lookup: CDR1 SGHRS, CDR2 YFSETQ. CDR3 nucleotides: TGCGCCAGCAGCTTGTACAGGGGAAGCGAGCAGTACTTC. As protein: CASSLYRGSEQYF.

This clone was seen a handful of times. The chain carries TRBV2 and TRBJ1-1; D not resolved. Looked up from germline, CDR1 is SNHLY and CDR2 is FYNNEI. V was pared by 5 bases and J by 6 bases, with 13 bases between. The CDR3 covers 13 residues. This CDR3 is CASSSREGSEAFF. CDR3 in DNA: TGTGCCAGCAGTTCCAGAGAGGGTTCTGAAGCTTTCTTT.

CDR3 sequence: CASRLGQGNTGELFF. The CDR3 nucleotides read TGTGCCAGCAGACTGGGACAGGGGAACACCGGGGAGCTGTTTTTT. The chain is built from TRBV6-5 and TRBJ2-2; 9 nucleotides agree with TRBD1. This CDR3 is 15 amino acids long. Trimming took 6 bases from V and 1 from J; bases not matched to a gene: 3. From germline, CDR1 is MNHEY and CDR2 SVGAGI.

The rearrangement joins TRBV29-1 to TRBJ2-7; 7 bases line up with TRBD1. The CDR3 contains 11 residues. Losses at the gene ends were 6 bases for V and 6 bases for J; bases not matched to a gene: 5. In germline, CDR1 is SQVTM, CDR2 ANQGSEA. This CDR3 is CSVPTGSEQYF. CDR3 coding DNA: TGCAGCGTACCGACAGGGAGCGAGCAGTACTTC.

The rearrangement joins TRBV5-6 to TRBJ1-4, with D tentatively TRBD1 (5 bases). From germline, CDR1 is SGHDT and CDR2 YYEEEE. Trimming stripped 1 base from V and 8 bases from J, with 12 bases between. The CDR3 has 14 amino acids. The CDR3 sequence is CASSLLVTEEKLFF. The CDR3 DNA reads as TGTGCCAGCAGCTTGTTAGTGACAGAGGAAAAACTGTTTTTT. Complete variable domain (other parts from reference TRBV5-6 and TRBJ1-4): DAGVTQSPTHLIKTRGQQVTLRCSPKSGHDTVSWYQQALGQGPQFIFQYYEEEERQRGNFPDRFSGHQFPNYSSELNVNALLLGDSALYLCASSLLVTEEKLFFGSGTQLSVL.

V and J are TRBV7-2 and TRBJ2-2, with 10 positions matching TRBD2. CDR1 is SGHTA, CDR2 FQGNSA, per germline. After removal of 5 bases from V and 4 bases from J, the junction contained 7 bases not matched to a gene. The CDR3 is 16 residues long. The CDR3 protein is CASSPSSGGSTGELFF. DNA for the CDR3: TGTGCCAGCAGCCCGTCTAGCGGGGGCAGCACCGGGGAGCTGTTTTTT.

This clone was detected only a few times. This chain uses TRBV4-1 with TRBJ1-1; no clear D gene. V lost 0 bases and J lost 5, with 7 bases in between. The V gene's germline CDR1 is MGHRA and CDR2 YSYEKL. The CDR3 has 13 amino acids. The DNA for the CDR3 is TGCGCCAGCAGCCAAGATACGGGAACTGAAGCTTTCTTT. Translating gives CASSQDTGTEAFF.

This clone was counted only a few times. This sequence joins TRBV7-9 and TRBJ2-2, with D hard to call. The CDR3 is 16 amino acids. Germline V gene data show CDR1 as SEHNR and CDR2 as FQNEAQ (reference sequence). V was shortened by 5 bases and J by 2 bases, with 15 bases between the two germline ends. The CDR3 sequence is CASSQLRTQNTGELFF. CDR3 DNA: TGTGCCAGCAGCCAACTACGGACGCAAAACACCGGGGAGCTGTTTTTT.

The chain uses TRBV6-5 and TRBJ1-5; weak D call: TRBD1 (5 bases). The V gene lost 10 bases and the J gene lost 1 base, with 11 bases spanning the gap. Germline CDR1 MNHEY, CDR2 SVGAGI. This CDR3 spans 13 amino acids. CDR3 in amino acids: CATQPGSNQPQHF. CDR3 in DNA: TGTGCCACTCAACCAGGGAGCAATCAGCCCCAGCATTTT.

The chain employs TRBV9 and TRBJ1-5; D is perhaps TRBD1 (5 bases). The CDR3 contains 14 residues. The V gene lost 4 bases and the J gene lost 5 bases, with 13 bases spanning the gap. The germline V gene encodes CDR1 SGDLS and CDR2 YYNGEE. The CDR3 spells CASSPRGGDQPQHF. In DNA form, the CDR3 reads TGTGCCAGCAGCCCCCGGGGGGGGGATCAGCCCCAGCATTTT.

The rearrangement joins TRBV30 to TRBJ1-1; D is uncertain. CDR1 and CDR2 from the germline V gene are GTSNPN and SVGIG (reference sequence). Trimming pared 4 bases from V and 0 bases from J, leaving 18 bases between. This CDR3 contains 16 residues. The CDR3 reads CAWIWRTSVMNTEAFF. CDR3 in DNA: TGTGCCTGGATTTGGAGGACCTCCGTTATGAACACTGAAGCTTTCTTT.

CDR3 DNA sequence: TGTGCTAGTGACACAGGGGCGAACACCGGGGAGCTGTTTTTT. As protein: CASDTGANTGELFF. The J gene is TRBJ2-2, the V gene TRBV12-5, with TRBD1 matching over 7 bases. V gave up 7 bases and J gave up 0 bases; unmatched junction bases: 2. The CDR3 has 14 residues. Germline loops: CDR1 LGHNT, CDR2 FRNRAP.

A few counts support this clone. This rearrangement joins TRBV29-1 to TRBJ1-1; D remains ambiguous. Looked up from germline, CDR1 is SQVTM and CDR2 is ANQGSEA. V was cut by 8 bases and J by 8 bases, with 18 bases left in between. CDR3 length: 12 amino acids. CDR3 sequence (DNA): TGCAGCTGTTGGGGAGGAGGAGAAGAAGCTTTCTTT. Amino acid sequence: CSCWGGGEEAFF.

The gene calls are TRBV29-1 and TRBJ2-7; a weak D match, TRBD1 (5 bases). This CDR3 comprises 11 residues. The V end lost 7 bases, the J end lost 6 bases, and 13 bases lay between the germline ends. The germline CDR1 and CDR2 sequences are SQVTM and ANQGSEA. CDR3 sequence: CSAAIGAEQYF. As DNA, the CDR3 is TGCAGCGCCGCCATAGGGGCCGAGCAGTACTTC.

The V gene is TRBV5-6, the J gene TRBJ1-1; 8 bases fit TRBD1. The CDR3 runs to 14 residues. Germline V gene data show CDR1 as SGHDT and CDR2 as YYEEEE. Losses at the gene ends were 2 bases for V and 5 bases for J; bases not matched to a gene: 5. The DNA for the CDR3 is TGTGCCAGCAGCTTAGAGACAGGGGATACTGAAGCTTTCTTT. Translating it yields CASSLETGDTEAFF.

The V and J genes are TRBV6-5 and TRBJ1-5; no firm D call. Germline V gives CDR1 MNHEY, CDR2 SVGAGI. The germline V and J ends were trimmed by 8 bases and 1 base, with 9 bases remaining between them. The CDR3 totals 13 residues. CDR3 coding DNA: TGTGCCAGCGCGGAGGGCAGCAATCAGCCCCAGCATTTT. Amino acid sequence: CASAEGSNQPQHF.

The chain has TRBV27 and TRBJ2-6; TRBD2 aligns across 7 bases. The CDR3 extends over 17 amino acids. Germline V gives CDR1 MNHEY, CDR2 SMNVEV (reference sequence). Unmatched junction bases numbered 4, after V lost 2 bases and J lost 0 bases. CDR3 nucleotide sequence: TGTGCCAGCAGTTTAAGCGGGGCCTCCTCTGGGGCCAACGTCCTGACTTTC. This encodes CASSLSGASSGANVLTF.

V gene TRBV27 combines with J gene TRBJ2-7, with D perhaps matching TRBD2 (6 bases). Trimming removed 2 bases from V and 4 bases from J, with 12 bases in between. The CDR3 contains 14 residues. The germline CDR1 and CDR2 sequences are MNHEY and SMNVEV (reference sequence). The CDR3 loop is CASSLGGLGYEQYF. The CDR3, as DNA: TGTGCCAGCAGTTTAGGAGGGTTGGGTTACGAGCAGTACTTC.

The chain is built from TRBV4-1 and TRBJ2-7; maybe TRBD2 (5 bases). The CDR3 contains 15 residues. Germline CDR1 and CDR2: MGHRA and YSYEKL. V dropped 4 bases and J dropped 0 bases, with 13 bases sitting between them. In nucleotides, the CDR3 is TGCGCCAGCAGCCCCCGATTGGGGAGCTCCTACGAGCAGTACTTC. This codes for CASSPRLGSSYEQYF.

The CDR3, as DNA: TGTGCCAGCAGCGAGGGCGCTCGGAACGAGCAGTACTTC. Translating it yields CASSEGARNEQYF. This chain uses TRBV25-1 with TRBJ2-7, with D possibly being TRBD2 (5 bases). This CDR3 is built from 13 residues. Between the trimmed V and J ends, which lost 6 bases and 5 bases, there was a span of 14 bases. Germline CDR1 reads MGHDK; CDR2 reads SYGVNS.

This sequence joins TRBV2 and TRBJ2-7, with D perhaps matching TRBD1 or TRBD2 (5 bases each). Germline assignment: CDR1 SNHLY and CDR2 FYNNEI. This CDR3 contains 12 residues. V shed 11 bases and J shed 1 base, with 12 bases lying between them. The CDR3, as DNA: TGTGCCGGGGGTGAGAGTTCCTACGAGCAGTACTTC. It specifies CAGGESSYEQYF.

The chain carries TRBV11-2 and TRBJ2-3; 10 bases match TRBD2. The J segment lost 2 bases and the V segment lost 0 bases, leaving 2 bases of the junction unmatched. Germline V gene data show CDR1 as SGHAT and CDR2 as FQNNGV. This CDR3 spans 16 amino acids. Written as DNA, the CDR3 is TGTGCCAGCAGCTTAGAGCTAGCGGGGGTCACAGATACGCAGTATTTT. Its protein is CASSLELAGVTDTQYF. Based on the CDR3 plus reference TRBV11-2 and TRBJ2-3, the full variable domain is EAGVAQSPRYKIIEKRQSVAFWCNPISGHATLYWYQQILGQGPKLLIQFQNNGVVDDSQLPKDRFSAERLKGVDSTLKIQPAKLEDSAVYLCASSLELAGVTDTQYFGPGTRLTVL.

This chain connects TRBV29-1 to TRBJ2-5, with 9 bases that match TRBD2. The trim removed 3 bases at V and 1 base at J, leaving 6 bases unmatched. In germline, CDR1 is SQVTM, CDR2 ANQGSEA. The CDR3 spans 15 residues. The CDR3 DNA is TGCAGCGTTGAGGCTAGCGGGGTATTCCAAGAGACCCAGTACTTC. Its translation is CSVEASGVFQETQYF.

The chain has TRBV29-1 and TRBJ2-3; 8 bases align to TRBD2. This CDR3 region has 13 residues. The J segment lost 1 base and the V segment lost 5 bases, leaving 2 bases of the junction unmatched. Germline CDR1 is SQVTM and CDR2 is ANQGSEA. The CDR3 sequence is CSVNGGGTDTQYF. The CDR3 region has the DNA TGCAGCGTTAACGGGGGGGGCACAGATACGCAGTATTTT.

The DNA for the CDR3 is TGCAGCGTTGAAGAATCGGGGGCAGGCTATGGCTACACCTTC. It is translated as CSVEESGAGYGYTF. The chain employs TRBV29-1 and TRBJ1-2; weak D call: TRBD1 (6 bases). Trimming left V 0 bases short and J 4 bases short, with 12 bases between. Germline V CDR1 and CDR2: SQVTM, ANQGSEA. The CDR3 spans 14 residues.

This clone was seen only a few times. This rearrangement joins TRBV27 to TRBJ1-2; TRBD1 matches 7 bases. The CDR3 has 16 residues. The V and J ends lost 0 bases and 5 bases, in that order; junction bases with no gene match: 9. Germline-derived CDR1 and CDR2 are MNHEY and SMNVEV (reference sequence). In DNA form, the CDR3 reads TGTGCCAGCAGTTTATCGGGGACAGCATCCCCATATGGCTACACCTTC. This gives the protein CASSLSGTASPYGYTF.

For this clone: In the same sample, other DNA sequences code for this CDR3. The genes are TRBV29-1 and TRBJ1-2, with 9 bases aligning to TRBD1. CDR1 SQVTM and CDR2 ANQGSEA come from the germline V gene. The CDR3 loop spans 12 amino acids. Unmatched junction bases numbered 1, after V lost 5 bases and J lost 3 bases. The CDR3 DNA follows: TGCAGCGTTACAGGGGGCGACTATGGCTACACCTTC. This codes for CSVTGGDYGYTF.

The rearrangement links TRBV13 to TRBJ2-7; 7 positions match TRBD1. The CDR3 has 14 amino acids. The V gene end was trimmed by 5 bases and the J gene end by 1 base; junction bases not matched to a gene: 5. Germline V gene sequence: CDR1 PRHDT, CDR2 FYEKMQ (reference sequence). CDR3 amino acids: CASSDRRGSYEQYF. The CDR3 region has the DNA TGTGCCAGCAGCGACCGCAGGGGGTCCTACGAGCAGTACTTC.

This sequence joins TRBV27 and TRBJ1-2; D gene uncertain. The CDR3 runs 14 residues. V was trimmed by 6 bases and J by 8 bases, leaving 19 bases between them. Per germline, CDR1 MNHEY and CDR2 SMNVEV (reference sequence). CDR3 residues: CASSRPGDPGGYTF. DNA of the CDR3: TGTGCCAGCAGCCGCCCCGGCGACCCGGGAGGCTACACCTTC.

V gene TRBV5-1 combines with J gene TRBJ2-7; D is possibly TRBD1 (5 bases). The CDR3 loop spans 12 amino acids. Germline CDR1 reads SGHRS; CDR2 reads YFSETQ. The ends were cut back, 7 bases at V and 6 bases at J, with 14 bases in the middle. The CDR3 reads CASGMQGGEQYF. CDR3 coding DNA: TGCGCCAGCGGGATGCAGGGTGGCGAGCAGTACTTC.